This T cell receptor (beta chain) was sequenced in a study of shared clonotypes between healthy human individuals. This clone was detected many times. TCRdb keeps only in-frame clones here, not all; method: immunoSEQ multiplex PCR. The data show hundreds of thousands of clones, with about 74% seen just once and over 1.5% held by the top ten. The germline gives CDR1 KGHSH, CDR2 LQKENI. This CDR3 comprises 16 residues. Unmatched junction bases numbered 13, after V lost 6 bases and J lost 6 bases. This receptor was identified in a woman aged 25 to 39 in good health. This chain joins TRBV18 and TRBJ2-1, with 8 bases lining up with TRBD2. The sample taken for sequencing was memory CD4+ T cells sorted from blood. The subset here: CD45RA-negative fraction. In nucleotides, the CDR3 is TGTGCCAGCTCCCCTATGAATAGCGGGAATTCCAATGAGCAGTTCTTC. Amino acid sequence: CASSPMNSGNSNEQFF.